This T cell receptor beta chain emerged from a study (dated by TCRdb to 2014 to 2015). As for the study more broadly: Whether tumor-infiltrating Tregs in breast cancer are recruited from blood Tregs or converted in situ from other CD4+ T cell subsets was tested.

General conclusions and limits of the study: The TCR alpha and beta sequences of tumor-infiltrating Tregs showed the greatest overlap with tumor naive CD4+ T cells, followed by blood naive CD4+ T cells. Tumor memory CD4+ T cell TCR gene usage clustered with blood and lymph node memory CD4+ cells and lymph node naive CD4+ cells. The validation in the larger cohort was limited to a single TCR beta V-J rearrangement instead of whole repertoires.

This clonotype came up a few times. The specificity of this receptor is unknown. The input lacks base qualities; no much larger clone sits a single base away. Tregs were isolated as CD4+CD25+CD127-/low cells. Tregs, naive and memory CD4+ T cells from tumor, blood and ipsilateral draining lymph nodes of a few breast cancer patients underwent full-length TCR alpha and beta sequencing. Tumor tissue and lymph nodes obtained by ipsilateral axillary dissection were perfused with PBS, cut into small pieces and digested using collagenase I and hyaluronidase. Ficoll density gradient centrifugation was used to isolate mononuclear cells from either lymph nodes or about 49 ml of peripheral blood. A purity exceeding 90% was confirmed by FACS for the sorted cell populations. Full-length TCR variable regions were amplified by 5' RACE PCR with constant-region reverse primers, and semi-nested PCR with Nested Universal Primer A was subsequently performed. Using the ReliaPrep RNA Cell Miniprep System, total RNA was extracted, and the SMARTer RACE 5'/3' Kit was then used to reverse transcribe the RNA into 5'RACE-ready cDNA. Multiplex adaptors were used to barcode full-length TCR alpha and beta libraries, and the barcoded libraries were sequenced on an Illumina MiSeq. On the authors' methods: For each of nine subset-tissue groups, sequencing data from the five patients were pooled, and the groups were compared by unsupervised clustering of TCR gene usage. Repertoire similarity was calculated with the Morisita-Horn index, weighting shared sequences by their contribution to each repertoire. TCRdb ran its own pipeline on the public reads, namely fastp trimming at Q25 and MiXCR clone calling, and kept in-frame beta chains. Rows merge per CDR3 protein into single entries with the most common DNA and genes. The V and J calls and clone size are TCRdb's, not the authors'. The sample table shows some 9,000 distinct CDR3 sequences, and roughly half are seen once. The ten biggest clones cover about 3% of the sample.

The germline V gene encodes CDR1 LGHNA and CDR2 YNFKEQ. Trimmed from V: 4 bases; trimmed from J: 7 bases; junction bases lacking a gene match: 13. The CDR3 has 16 amino acids, counting the end cysteine and phenylalanine. The read is trimmed to its CDR3 DNA, 48 bases read in frame from base 1. This clonotype was obtained from a female donor with breast cancer. The chain is assembled from TRBV4-2 and TRBJ2-7; 10 bases in the junction line up with TRBD2. Sequencing used Tregs sorted from a lymph node. The DNA sequence is TGTGCCAGCAGCCTTTTCGCTAGCGGGGGCCTTGGGGAGCAGTACTTC. The encoded protein is CASSLFASGGLGEQYF.